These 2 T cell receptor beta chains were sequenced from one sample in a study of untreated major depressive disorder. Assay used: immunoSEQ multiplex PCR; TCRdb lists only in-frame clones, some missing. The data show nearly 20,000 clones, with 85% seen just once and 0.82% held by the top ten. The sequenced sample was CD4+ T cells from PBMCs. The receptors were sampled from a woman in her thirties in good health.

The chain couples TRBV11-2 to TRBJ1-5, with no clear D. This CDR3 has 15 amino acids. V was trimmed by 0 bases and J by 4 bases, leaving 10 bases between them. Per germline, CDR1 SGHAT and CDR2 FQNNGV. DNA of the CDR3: TGTGCCAGCAGCTTAGATCCCGGCCCGAATCAGCCCCAGCATTTT. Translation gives CASSLDPGPNQPQHF.

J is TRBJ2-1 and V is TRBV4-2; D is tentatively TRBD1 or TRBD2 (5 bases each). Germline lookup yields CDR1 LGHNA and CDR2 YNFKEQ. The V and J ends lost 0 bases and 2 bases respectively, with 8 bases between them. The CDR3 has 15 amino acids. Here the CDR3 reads CASSQDGGPYNEQFF. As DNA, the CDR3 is TGTGCCAGCAGCCAAGATGGGGGACCCTACAATGAGCAGTTCTTC.